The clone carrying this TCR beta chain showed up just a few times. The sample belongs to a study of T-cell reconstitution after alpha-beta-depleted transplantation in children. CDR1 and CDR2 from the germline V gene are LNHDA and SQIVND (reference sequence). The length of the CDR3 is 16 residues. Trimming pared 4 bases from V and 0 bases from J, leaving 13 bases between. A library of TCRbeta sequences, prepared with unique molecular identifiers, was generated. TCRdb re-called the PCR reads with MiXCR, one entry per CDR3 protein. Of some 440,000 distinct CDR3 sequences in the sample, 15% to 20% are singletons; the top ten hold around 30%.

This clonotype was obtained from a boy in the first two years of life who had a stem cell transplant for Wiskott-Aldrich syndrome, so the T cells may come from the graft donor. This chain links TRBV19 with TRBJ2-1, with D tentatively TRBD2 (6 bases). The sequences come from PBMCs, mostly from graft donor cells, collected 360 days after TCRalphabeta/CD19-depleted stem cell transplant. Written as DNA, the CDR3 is TGTGCCAGTAGTAATCGGCCAGCGGGCTCCTACAATGAGCAGTTCTTC. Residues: CASSNRPAGSYNEQFF.